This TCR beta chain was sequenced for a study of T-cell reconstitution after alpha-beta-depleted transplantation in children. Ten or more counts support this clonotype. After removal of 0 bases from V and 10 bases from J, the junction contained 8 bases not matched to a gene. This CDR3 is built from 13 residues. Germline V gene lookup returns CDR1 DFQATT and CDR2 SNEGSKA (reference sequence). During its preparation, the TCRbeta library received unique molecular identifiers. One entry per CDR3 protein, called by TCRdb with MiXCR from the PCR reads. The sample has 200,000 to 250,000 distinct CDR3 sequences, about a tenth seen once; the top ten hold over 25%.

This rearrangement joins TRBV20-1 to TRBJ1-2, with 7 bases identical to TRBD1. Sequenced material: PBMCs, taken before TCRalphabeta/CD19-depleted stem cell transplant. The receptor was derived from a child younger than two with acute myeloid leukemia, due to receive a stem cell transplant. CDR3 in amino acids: CSARENRGEPYTF. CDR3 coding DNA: TGCAGTGCTAGAGAGAACAGGGGAGAACCCTACACCTTC.